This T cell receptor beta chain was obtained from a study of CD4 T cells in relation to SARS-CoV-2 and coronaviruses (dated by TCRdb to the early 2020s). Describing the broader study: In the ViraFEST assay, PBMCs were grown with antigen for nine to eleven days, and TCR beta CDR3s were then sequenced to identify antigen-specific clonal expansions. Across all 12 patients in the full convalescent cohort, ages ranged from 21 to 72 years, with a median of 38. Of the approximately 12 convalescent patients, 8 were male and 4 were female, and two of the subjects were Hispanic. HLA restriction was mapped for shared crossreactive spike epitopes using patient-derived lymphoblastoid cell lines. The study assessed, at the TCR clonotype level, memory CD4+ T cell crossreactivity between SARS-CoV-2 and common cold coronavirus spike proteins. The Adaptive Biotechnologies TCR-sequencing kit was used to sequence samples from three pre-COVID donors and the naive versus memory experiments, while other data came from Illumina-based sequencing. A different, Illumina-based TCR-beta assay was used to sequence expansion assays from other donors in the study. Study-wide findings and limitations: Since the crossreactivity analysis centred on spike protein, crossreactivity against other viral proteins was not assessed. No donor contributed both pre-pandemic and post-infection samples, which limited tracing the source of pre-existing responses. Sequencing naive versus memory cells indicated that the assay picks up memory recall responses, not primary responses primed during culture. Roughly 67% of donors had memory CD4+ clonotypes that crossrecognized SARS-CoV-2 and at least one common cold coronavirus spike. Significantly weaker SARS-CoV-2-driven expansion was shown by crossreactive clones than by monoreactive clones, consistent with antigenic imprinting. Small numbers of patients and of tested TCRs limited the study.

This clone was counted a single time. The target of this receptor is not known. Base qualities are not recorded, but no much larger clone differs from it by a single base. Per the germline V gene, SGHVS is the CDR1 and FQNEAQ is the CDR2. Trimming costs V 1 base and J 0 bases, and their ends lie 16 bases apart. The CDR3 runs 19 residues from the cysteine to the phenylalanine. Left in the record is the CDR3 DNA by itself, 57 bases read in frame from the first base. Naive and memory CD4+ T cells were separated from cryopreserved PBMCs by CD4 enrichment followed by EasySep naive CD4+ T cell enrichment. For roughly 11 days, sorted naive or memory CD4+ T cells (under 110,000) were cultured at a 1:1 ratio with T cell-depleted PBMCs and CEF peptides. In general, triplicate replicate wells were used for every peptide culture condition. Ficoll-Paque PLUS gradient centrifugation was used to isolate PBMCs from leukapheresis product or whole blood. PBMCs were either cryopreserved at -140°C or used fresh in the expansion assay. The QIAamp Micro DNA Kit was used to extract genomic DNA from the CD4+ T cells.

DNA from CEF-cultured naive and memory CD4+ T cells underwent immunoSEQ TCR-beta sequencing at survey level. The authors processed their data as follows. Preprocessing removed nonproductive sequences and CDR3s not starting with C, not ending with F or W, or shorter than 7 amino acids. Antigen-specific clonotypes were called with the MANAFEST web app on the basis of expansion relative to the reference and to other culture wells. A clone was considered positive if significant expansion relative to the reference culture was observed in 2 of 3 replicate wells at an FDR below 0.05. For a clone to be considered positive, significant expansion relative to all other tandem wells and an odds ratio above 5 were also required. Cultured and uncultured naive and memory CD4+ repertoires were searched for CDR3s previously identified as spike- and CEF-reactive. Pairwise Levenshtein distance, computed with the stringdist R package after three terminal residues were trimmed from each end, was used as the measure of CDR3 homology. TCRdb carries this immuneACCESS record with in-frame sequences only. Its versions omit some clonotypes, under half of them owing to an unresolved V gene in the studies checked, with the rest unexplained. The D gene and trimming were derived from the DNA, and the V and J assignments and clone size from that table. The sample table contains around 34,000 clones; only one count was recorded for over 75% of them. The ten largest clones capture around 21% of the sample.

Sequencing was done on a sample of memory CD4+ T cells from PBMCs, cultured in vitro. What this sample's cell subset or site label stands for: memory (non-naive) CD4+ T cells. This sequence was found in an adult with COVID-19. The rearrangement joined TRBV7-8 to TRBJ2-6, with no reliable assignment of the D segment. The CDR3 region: CASSLGLGQADSGANVLTF. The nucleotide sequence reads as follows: TGTGCCAGCAGCTTAGGCCTGGGTCAGGCTGACTCTGGGGCCAACGTCCTGACTTTC.